This T cell receptor beta chain originates from a study of blood T cell repertoires in COVID-19. The overall study: Acute and convalescent COVID-19 samples came from the United States, Italy and Spain. T cells, B-cell-depleted T cells, or PBMCs supplied cDNA or gDNA.

After removal of 7 bases from V and 7 bases from J, the junction contained 10 bases not matched to a gene. The germline V gene has CDR1 SNHLY and CDR2 FYNNEI. CDR3 length equals 14 residues. In the source study's methods: Amplified reference gene primers provided the basis for estimating nucleated cell counts. TCRdb's table, derived via immunoSEQ multiplex PCR, lists solely in-frame clones and lacks some. Clonal size and the V and J genes are those of that table, whereas D and trimming came from the DNA. This table has more than 150,000 clones, 80% to 90% appearing once. This rearrangement joins TRBV2 to TRBJ1-2; 9 bases match TRBD1. The sequence came from a woman in her seventies with acute or convalescent COVID-19. Sequencing was performed on peripheral blood. The CDR3 nucleotides are TGTGCCAGCATTTCCCGGGACAGGGTGGGTGGCTACACCTTC. Its protein product is CASISRDRVGGYTF.